Presented here are 19 T cell receptor beta chains from one specimen sequenced in a study of neurological immune-mediated disorders. TCRdb independently ran MiXCR on the 5' RACE reads; one entry per CDR3 protein. The data show 65,000 to 85,000 distinct CDR3 sequences, more than 3% seen once. The sequenced material came from PBMCs. The origin of the receptors is a woman aged 50 to 60 with multiple sclerosis.

This clonotype was seen more than once but under ten times. The chain has TRBV11-2 and TRBJ2-2; TRBD1 might be the D (6 bases). There are 12 residues in the CDR3. Germline lookup yields CDR1 SGHAT and CDR2 FQNNGV. With 5 bases removed from V and 5 bases from J, the gap between germline ends came to 6 bases. The CDR3 DNA follows: TGTGCCAGCAGCGGGACAACCGGGGAGCTGTTTTTT. The encoded protein is CASSGTTGELFF.

This clonotype was counted ten times or more. This chain uses TRBV7-2 with TRBJ2-7; 7 positions agree with TRBD1. CDR3 length equals 14 residues. The germline V gene encodes CDR1 SGHTA and CDR2 FQGNSA. Trimming removed 6 bases from V and 3 bases from J; junction bases left unmatched: 8. The CDR3 nucleotides read TGTGCCAGCAGGAAGGGACAGACTAACTACGAGCAGTACTTC. This gives the protein CASRKGQTNYEQYF.

There are many counts of this clonotype. The chain uses TRBV15 and TRBJ2-6, with D possibly TRBD1 on 6 matching bases. CDR1 and CDR2 from the germline V gene are LNHNV and YYDKDF (reference sequence). There are 21 residues in the CDR3. V lost 2 bases to trimming and J lost 1 base, with 24 bases between them. The CDR3 is CATSRQPRSGHSLSGANVLTF. DNA of the CDR3: TGTGCCACCAGCAGACAACCCAGGTCGGGACATTCATTATCTGGGGCCAACGTCCTGACTTTC.

This clonotype has a count of ten or more. The V and J genes are TRBV19 and TRBJ1-1, with TRBD1 identical over 7 bases. The V gene end was trimmed by 4 bases and the J gene end by 1 base; junction bases not matched to a gene: 6. CDR3 length equals 15 residues. The germline gives CDR1 LNHDA, CDR2 SQIVND (reference sequence). CDR3 sequence (DNA): TGTGCCAGTAGTACTTGGGACAGTTCGAACACTGAAGCTTTCTTT. Encoded protein: CASSTWDSSNTEAFF.

This clonotype was seen many times. The genes are TRBV7-9 and TRBJ1-1; D remains ambiguous. The CDR3 consists of 14 residues. Trimming pared 3 bases from V and 3 bases from J, leaving 11 bases between. In germline, CDR1 is SEHNR, CDR2 FQNEAQ (reference sequence). As DNA, the CDR3 is TGTGCCAGCAGCTTCGGGCAGCGCCACACTGAAGCTTTCTTT. The encoded protein is CASSFGQRHTEAFF.

This clonotype was observed many times. The CDR3 bases are TGTGCCAGCAGTGTCGCGACAGGGGGCAATGGCTACACCTTC. It translates to CASSVATGGNGYTF. The chain joins TRBV2 to TRBJ1-2, with 10 bases aligning to TRBD1. There are 14 residues in the CDR3. Germline trimming cut 4 bases from V and 6 bases from J; bases unmatched to any gene: 5. CDR1 is SNHLY and CDR2 is FYNNEI in the germline V gene. The full variable domain, completed using reference TRBV2 and TRBJ1-2, is EPEVTQTPSHQVTQMGQEVILRCVPISNHLYFYWYRQILGQKVEFLVSFYNNEISEKSEIFDDQFSVERPDGSNFTLKIRSTKLEDSAMYFCASSVATGGNGYTFGSGTRLTVV.

This chain joins TRBV4-1 and TRBJ2-3, with 11 positions matching TRBD1. This CDR3 region has 19 residues. V was clipped by 5 bases and J by 0 bases; unmatched bases: 13. The germline gives CDR1 MGHRA, CDR2 YSYEKL. CDR3 sequence (DNA): TGCGCCAGCAGCACACGTTGGACAGGGGGCTGGGGTAGCACAGATACGCAGTATTTT. Its translation: CASSTRWTGGWGSTDTQYF.

This clonotype has a count of ten or more. The chain combines TRBV4-2 with TRBJ2-1; TRBD2 aligns across 7 bases. J was trimmed by 1 base and V by 4 bases; bases with no gene match: 10. This CDR3 spans 17 amino acids. Germline CDR1 is LGHNA and CDR2 is YNFKEQ. The CDR3 DNA follows: TGTGCCAGCAGCCCCCTAACGGGTAGCGGGTCCTACAATGAGCAGTTCTTC. Protein product: CASSPLTGSGSYNEQFF.

The table lists this clonotype with many counts. The chain has TRBV15 and TRBJ2-1; TRBD2 agrees at 16 bases. Germline CDR1 LNHNV, CDR2 YYDKDF (reference sequence). The CDR3 is 19 residues long. V lost 3 bases to trimming and J lost 8 bases; unmatched junction nucleotides: 13. CDR3 sequence reads: CATSSPLGTSGRVAYEQFF. The CDR3 coding sequence is TGTGCCACCAGCAGCCCCCTAGGGACTAGCGGGAGGGTGGCGTATGAGCAGTTCTTC.

This clonotype was found many times. The chain employs TRBV15 and TRBJ2-5; TRBD2 matches at 8 bases. The germline CDR1 and CDR2 sequences are LNHNV and YYDKDF (reference sequence). Trimming took 5 bases from V and 1 from J; bases not matched to a gene: 6. The CDR3 spans 15 residues. The CDR3: CATSEGREGQETQYF. CDR3 nucleotide sequence: TGTGCCACCAGCGAGGGTCGGGAGGGCCAAGAGACCCAGTACTTC.

This clonotype was seen ten or more times. The V and J genes are TRBV20-1 and TRBJ1-3, with a possible D match to TRBD1 (6 bases). The CDR3 spans 14 residues. Trimming shortened V by 6 bases and J by 4 bases, and 16 bases separated the two germline ends. Per the germline V gene, CDR1 is DFQATT and CDR2 is SNEGSKA (reference sequence). The CDR3 DNA sequence: TGCAGTGCCCCTGAGCCACAGGGAGGAAACACCATATATTTT. It encodes CSAPEPQGGNTIYF.

In this sample, this clonotype turned up many times. V usage is TRBV27 and J usage is TRBJ1-6; 7 bases match TRBD1. Trimming at V came to 5 bases and at J to 7 bases, leaving 8 bases not matched to a gene. The CDR3 is 15 residues long. CDR1 MNHEY and CDR2 SMNVEV come from the germline V gene (reference sequence). The CDR3 loop reads CASSPDRDRNSPLHF. CDR3 bases: TGTGCCAGCAGTCCAGACAGGGATCGAAATTCACCCCTCCACTTT.

This clonotype has at least ten counts. This rearrangement joins TRBV5-1 to TRBJ2-1; D remains unclear. The CDR3 is 14 amino acids. CDR1 is SGHRS, CDR2 YFSETQ, per germline. Trimming removed 1 base from V and 6 bases from J, with 11 bases in between. CDR3 DNA sequence: TGCGCCAGCAGCTTGAACGCTAGATCCAATGAGCAGTTCTTC. Its protein product is CASSLNARSNEQFF.

This clonotype has ten or more counts. V gene TRBV6-6 combines with J gene TRBJ1-5, with 7 bases that match TRBD1. The CDR3 consists of 18 residues. V was pared by 6 bases and J by 4 bases, with 18 bases of the junction left unmatched. CDR1 and CDR2 from the germline V gene are MNHNY and SVGAGI (reference sequence). DNA of the CDR3: TGTGCCAGCAGCTACCCCCGACAGGGTAAAGGACTTAATCAGCCCCAGCATTTT. Translation: CASSYPRQGKGLNQPQHF.

This clonotype was detected ten times or more. The chain has TRBV5-1 and TRBJ2-3; possible D gene TRBD2, 5 bases. V gave up 4 bases and J gave up 2 bases, with 11 bases separating them. Germline V gene data show CDR1 as SGHRS and CDR2 as YFSETQ. The CDR3 is 14 residues long. CDR3 protein: CASSRERNTDTQYF. For the CDR3, the DNA is TGCGCCAGCAGCAGGGAGCGGAACACAGATACGCAGTATTTT.

Many counts were recorded for this clonotype. V and J are TRBV20-1 and TRBJ2-7, with D possibly TRBD1 on 6 matching bases. The CDR3 has 14 residues. Between the trimmed V and J ends, which lost 6 bases and 2 bases, there was a span of 17 bases. Germline CDR1 and CDR2: DFQATT and SNEGSKA (reference sequence). CDR3 loop: CSAEDSLNPYEQYV. The CDR3 DNA reads TGCAGTGCAGAGGACAGTTTAAATCCCTACGAGCAGTACGTC.

This clonotype was picked up many times. This chain joins TRBV20-1 and TRBJ2-1; 9 bases match TRBD2. The length of the CDR3 is 16 residues. Germline assignment: CDR1 DFQATT and CDR2 SNEGSKA (reference sequence). Trimming took 4 bases from V and 4 from J; bases not matched to a gene: 11. The CDR3 bases are TGCAGTGCTAACTATGAAGCGGGGGGAGTATACAATGAGCAGTTCTTC. This translates into CSANYEAGGVYNEQFF.

This clonotype has a count of ten or more. This rearrangement joins TRBV7-8 to TRBJ2-4; 9 bases agree with TRBD1. The CDR3 runs 20 residues. The junction had 15 bases not matched to a gene; V was cut back by 3 bases and J by 0 bases. CDR1 is SGHVS and CDR2 is FQNEAQ in the germline V gene. CDR3 amino acids: CASSLGRQGVEILAKNIQYF. The CDR3 nucleotides are TGTGCCAGCAGCTTGGGTAGACAGGGGGTAGAGATCTTAGCCAAAAACATTCAGTACTTC.

This sequence joins TRBV15 and TRBJ2-3; D ambiguous. Germline CDR1 LNHNV, CDR2 YYDKDF (reference sequence). The germline V and J ends were trimmed by 0 bases and 9 bases, with 13 bases remaining between them. This CDR3 comprises 14 residues. The CDR3 DNA reads TGTGCCACCAGCAGAGATTCTGGGGTTGGGACGCAGTATTTT. Amino acids: CATSRDSGVGTQYF.